This TCR beta chain was sequenced in a study of post-analysis software for immune sequencing data. Study summary: In terms of disease course, relapsing-remitting, secondary progressive and progressive-relapsing multiple sclerosis were included. Whole-study results and caveats: Samples from one preparation batch, clustered by F measure, grouped strongly together. TRBV segments more frequent in patients than in controls numbered five and included TRBV5-6, TRBV5-1 and TRBV20-1. Relative to controls, patients with multiple sclerosis showed significantly lower normalized Chao1 diversity.

The CDR3 contains 14 residues. Germline CDR1 DFQATT, CDR2 SNEGSKA (reference sequence). Turning to this clonotype: Its antigen is not known.

Built from TCR beta cDNA, the libraries had unique molecular identifiers in them. There were roughly 0.95 to 11 million T cells, and around 460,000 cDNA molecules came from them. Each CDR3 protein gets one entry after TCRdb re-called the PCR reads with MiXCR. The table lists 250,000 to 300,000 distinct CDR3 sequences, 35% to 40% of them singletons. This clonotype was sampled from a girl under 18 with multiple sclerosis. The chain has TRBV20-1 and TRBJ2-7; 10 nucleotides agree with TRBD2. The tail of the sequence fits TRBJ2-5 better, so the J call may be wrong. Sequenced input: blood. CDR3 in DNA: TGCAGTGCTAGAGGAAGCGGGGGGGAAGAGACCCAGTACTTC. This encodes CSARGSGGEETQYF.